The 7 T cell receptor beta chains presented below share a single source sample, sequenced in a study of Graves' ophthalmopathy and Graves' hyperthyroidism. RNA transcripts served as template for amplifying TCR beta CDR3 sequences. Following a first-round RT-PCR that used HTBI primers, a second-round multiplex PCR was carried out. TCRdb reprocessed the multiplex PCR reads via MiXCR and lists one record per CDR3 protein. The sample shows 660,000 or so distinct CDR3 sequences, about 40% of them seen only once. What was sequenced was peripheral blood. These receptor sequences come from an adult man with Graves' ophthalmopathy.

The rearrangement links TRBV5-1 to TRBJ1-1, with D tentatively TRBD1 (5 bases). Trimming removed 9 bases from V and 1 base from J, with 13 bases in between. CDR3 length: 13 amino acids. Germline CDR1 and CDR2: SGHRS and YFSETQ. CDR3 in amino acids: CATPMGPNTEAFF. DNA of the CDR3: TGCGCCACCCCGATGGGACCGAACACTGAAGCTTTCTTT.

The chain employs TRBV10-2 and TRBJ1-5; TRBD1 is a possible D gene (5 bases). The CDR3 consists of 13 residues. Trimming took 6 bases from V and 7 from J, leaving 13 bases between them. Germline CDR1 and CDR2: WSHSY and SAAADI. This CDR3 is CASRGNGDQPQHF. The CDR3 DNA reads as TGCGCCAGCAGGGGGAATGGGGACCAGCCCCAGCATTTT.

CDR3 sequence reads: CASSEETGVGGYTF. The CDR3 nucleotides are TGTGCCAGCAGCGAGGAGACAGGGGTTGGTGGCTACACCTTC. The chain recombines TRBV7-9 with TRBJ1-2, with TRBD1 matching over 8 bases. This CDR3 has 14 residues. Germline CDR1 SEHNR, CDR2 FQNEAQ (reference sequence). The junction had 9 bases not matched to a gene; V was cut back by 5 bases and J by 7 bases.

The genes are TRBV20-1 and TRBJ2-2; the match to TRBD2 covers 7 bases. CDR1 and CDR2 (germline): DFQATT, SNEGSKA (reference sequence). This CDR3 contains 15 residues. The V gene end was trimmed by 3 bases and the J gene end by 1 base; junction bases not matched to a gene: 5. This chain's CDR3 is CSASPSSGNTGELFF. The CDR3 DNA is TGCAGTGCTAGCCCCTCTAGCGGGAACACCGGGGAGCTGTTTTTT.

Turning to this clonotype: It may be a read error: a sequence one base away is much more abundant. The V gene is TRBV5-4, the J gene TRBJ1-2; D remains ambiguous. The V gene lost 5 bases and the J gene lost 7 bases, with 15 bases spanning the gap. Germline lookup yields CDR1 SGHNT and CDR2 YYREEE (reference sequence). This CDR3 is built from 13 residues. This CDR3 reads CASSRLGRSGYTF. The CDR3, as DNA: TGTGCCAGCAGTCGACTGGGGAGGAGTGGCTACACCTTC.

The rearrangement uses TRBV7-2 and TRBJ2-3, with a possible D match to TRBD2 (6 bases). The CDR3 totals 16 residues. From germline, CDR1 is SGHTA and CDR2 FQGNSA. Trimming removed 2 bases at V and 1 base at J, with 13 bases between. The CDR3 DNA reads as TGTGCCAGCAGCTTATGGAGCGGGTCCCGCACAGATACGCAGTATTTT. Translating it yields CASSLWSGSRTDTQYF.

This clonotype has only a few counts. The chain employs TRBV27 and TRBJ1-2; a possible D gene is TRBD1 (5 bases). Trimming took 5 bases from V and 0 from J, leaving 16 bases between them. CDR3 length equals 16 residues. Germline assignment: CDR1 MNHEY and CDR2 SMNVEV (reference sequence). CDR3 nucleotide sequence: TGTGCCAGCAGTCCTCCTCCGGGACCCACTAACTATGGCTACACCTTC. Residues: CASSPPPGPTNYGYTF.